This TCR beta chain appears in the sequencing data of a study of early T cells in non-severe SARS-CoV-2 infection. At the level of the study: The input, bulk RNA from unsorted whole blood, was sequenced, and chains were unpaired.

CDR1 KGHSH and CDR2 LQKENI come from the germline V gene. CDR3 length: 15 amino acids. V was shortened by 2 bases and J by 4 bases, with 14 bases between the two germline ends. TCRdb re-analysed the 5' RACE reads in MiXCR, keeping a single row per CDR3 protein. The sample records over 80,000 distinct CDR3 sequences, about 12% being singletons. This clonotype was seen ten or more times. Here the sequenced sample was whole blood, taken at baseline. The J gene is TRBJ1-1, the V gene TRBV18; the D is unclear. This receptor was taken from an adult who was a healthcare worker with PCR-confirmed SARS-CoV-2 infection or an uninfected control (not recorded which). This chain's CDR3 is CASSPGPGRSTEAFF. The CDR3 DNA reads TGTGCCAGCTCACCAGGGCCCGGTCGTAGCACTGAAGCTTTCTTT.